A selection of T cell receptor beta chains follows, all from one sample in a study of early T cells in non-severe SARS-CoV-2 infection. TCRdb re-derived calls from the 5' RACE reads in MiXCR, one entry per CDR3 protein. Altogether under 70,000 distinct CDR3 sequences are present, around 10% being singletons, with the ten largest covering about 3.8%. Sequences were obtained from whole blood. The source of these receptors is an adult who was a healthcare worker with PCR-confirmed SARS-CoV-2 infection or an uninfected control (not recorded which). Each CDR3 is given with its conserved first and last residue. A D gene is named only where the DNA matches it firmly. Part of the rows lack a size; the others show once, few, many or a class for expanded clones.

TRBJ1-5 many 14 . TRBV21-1 CASSSHLRYQPQHF TGTGCCAGCAGCTCTCACCTTCGGTACCAGCCCCAGCATTTT
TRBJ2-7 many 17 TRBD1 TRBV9 CASSGNPGTGGSYEQYF TGTGCCAGCAGCGGCAACCCTGGGACAGGGGGCTCCTACGAGCAGTACTTC
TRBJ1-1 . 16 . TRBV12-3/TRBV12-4 CASSFLTATKNTEAFF TGTGCCAGCAGTTTTTTGACAGCCACTAAGAACACTGAAGCTTTCTTT
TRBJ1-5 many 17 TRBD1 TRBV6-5 CASSPYLRQGTSQPQHF TGTGCCAGCAGCCCCTACCTCCGACAGGGGACCTCTCAGCCCCAGCATTTT
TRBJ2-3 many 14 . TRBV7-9 CASSPVGVSGTQYF TGTGCCAGCAGCCCGGTGGGGGTTTCGGGTACGCAGTATTTT
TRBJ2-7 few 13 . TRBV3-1 CASSPSLSHEQYF TGTGCCAGCAGCCCCTCGTTGAGCCACGAGCAGTACTTC
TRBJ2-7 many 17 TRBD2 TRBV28 CASGPGLLWSNSYEQYF TGTGCCAGCGGACCGGGACTATTATGGAGTAACTCCTACGAGCAGTACTTC
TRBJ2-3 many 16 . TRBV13 CASNNPAGKLVDTQYF TGTGCCAGCAACAACCCCGCCGGGAAACTAGTGGATACGCAGTATTTT
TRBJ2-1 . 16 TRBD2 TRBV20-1 CSAHGDASGRYNEQFF TGCAGTGCACATGGGGACGCTAGCGGGAGATACAATGAGCAGTTCTTC
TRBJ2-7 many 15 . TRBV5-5 CASSPRVERGYEQYF TGTGCCAGCAGCCCCCGGGTAGAGAGGGGGTACGAGCAGTACTTC
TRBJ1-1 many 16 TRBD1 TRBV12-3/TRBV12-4 CASSLAGTAMNTEAFF TGTGCCAGCAGTTTAGCGGGGACAGCCATGAACACTGAAGCTTTCTTT
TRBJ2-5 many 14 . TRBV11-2 CASSFSGLQETQYF TGTGCCAGCAGCTTTTCGGGACTCCAAGAGACCCAGTACTTC
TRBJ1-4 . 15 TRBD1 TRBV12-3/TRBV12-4 CASSFPGTANEKLFF TGTGCCAGCAGTTTCCCCGGGACAGCTAATGAAAAACTGTTTTTT
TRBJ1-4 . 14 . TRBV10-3 CAISESAWGEKLFF TGTGCCATCAGTGAGTCGGCTTGGGGTGAAAAACTGTTTTTT
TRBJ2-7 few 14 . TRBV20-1 CSASRTRLAYEQYF TGCAGTGCTAGCCGGACGCGGCTGGCCTACGAGCAGTACTTC
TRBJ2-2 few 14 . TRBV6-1 CASSPGDATGELFF TGTGCCAGCAGTCCCGGAGACGCTACCGGGGAGCTGTTTTTT
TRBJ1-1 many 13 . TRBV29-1 CSVDPTPDTEAFF TGCAGCGTTGACCCTACTCCAGACACTGAAGCTTTCTTT
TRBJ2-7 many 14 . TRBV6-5 CASSFDRAPYEQYF TGTGCCAGCAGTTTTGACAGAGCACCCTACGAGCAGTACTTC
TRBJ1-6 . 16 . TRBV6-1 CASSARESSLSSPLHF TGTGCCAGCAGTGCCCGTGAGTCATCTTTGTCTTCACCCCTCCACTTT
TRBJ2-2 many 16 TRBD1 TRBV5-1 CASSLEPTGATGELFF TGCGCCAGCAGCTTGGAACCGACAGGGGCCACCGGGGAGCTGTTTTTT
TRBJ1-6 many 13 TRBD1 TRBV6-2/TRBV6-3 CASSEDRHLPLHF TGTGCCAGCAGTGAGGACAGGCACTTACCCCTCCACTTT
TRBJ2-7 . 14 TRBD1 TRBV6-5 CASSEQGITHEQYF TGTGCCAGCAGTGAACAGGGGATCACACACGAGCAGTACTTC
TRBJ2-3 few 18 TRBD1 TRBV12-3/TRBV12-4 CASSSSLRQGTGTDTQYF TGTGCCAGCAGTTCTTCCCTCCGACAGGGAACGGGCACAGATACGCAGTATTTT
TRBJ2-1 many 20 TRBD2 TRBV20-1 CSARDPGLAGGPSSYNEQFF TGCAGTGCTAGAGATCCCGGACTAGCGGGGGGTCCAAGCTCCTACAATGAGCAGTTCTTC
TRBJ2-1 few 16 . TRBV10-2 CASSEVNGPIYNEQFF TGCGCCAGCAGTGAGGTGAACGGGCCCATCTACAATGAGCAGTTCTTC
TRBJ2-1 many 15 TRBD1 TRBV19 CASGRQGGSYNEQFF TGTGCCAGTGGTAGACAGGGTGGCTCCTACAATGAGCAGTTCTTC
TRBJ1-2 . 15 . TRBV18 CASSPVVGGVYGYTF TGTGCCAGCTCACCGGTTGTCGGAGGCGTATATGGCTACACCTTC
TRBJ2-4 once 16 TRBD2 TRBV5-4 CASSADFGTSVNIQYF TGTGCCAGCAGCGCGGATTTTGGGACTAGCGTGAACATTCAGTACTTC
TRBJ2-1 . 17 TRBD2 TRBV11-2 CASSLFVGGGGAHEQFF TGTGCCAGCAGCCTTTTTGTGGGTGGCGGGGGGGCCCATGAGCAGTTCTTC